A selection of T cell receptor beta chains follows, all from one sample in a study of shared clonotypes between healthy human individuals. Repertoires were generated with immunoSEQ multiplex PCR, while TCRdb's copy carries only in-frame clones and drops some. The sample holds roughly 500,000 clones, over 65% seen once. Sequencing was done on a sample of PBMCs. The receptors derive from a woman in her thirties or forties in good health. Some clones in this sample may be carry-over from other donors' samples. The CDR3 runs from the conserved cysteine through the conserved F or W. The D gene is left open where the match is weak. Clone size appears in some rows only: once, few, many, or a class for an expanded clone.

TRBJ2-1 | - | TRBV19 | - | CASTYRVSYNEQFF | TGTGCCAGTACGTACAGGGTTTCCTACAATGAGCAGTTCTTC
TRBJ2-3 | - | TRBV9 | - | CASSVGTGEDTQYF | TGTGCCAGCAGCGTAGGTACAGGAGAAGATACGCAGTATTTT
TRBJ2-1 | - | TRBV9 | many | CASSPRGSESYNEQFF | TGTGCCAGCAGCCCCCGGGGGAGCGAATCCTACAATGAGCAGTTCTTC
TRBJ2-3 | - | TRBV28 | - | CASRSPGLNTDTQYF | TGTGCCAGCAGATCACCGGGACTTAACACAGATACGCAGTATTTT
TRBJ2-3 | TRBD1 | TRBV6-5 | - | CASRQGTDTQYF | TGTGCCAGCAGACAGGGGACAGATACGCAGTATTTT
TRBJ2-3 | - | TRBV5-8 | - | CASSLEDSPTQYF | TGTGCCAGCAGCTTGGAGGACAGCCCTACGCAGTATTTT
TRBJ2-1 | TRBD2 | TRBV19 | once | CASSILAGGYSEQFF | TGTGCCAGTAGTATACTAGCGGGAGGTTACAGTGAGCAGTTCTTC
TRBJ1-1 | - | TRBV28 | few | CASRKTRQGTEAFF | TGTGCCAGCAGAAAGACAAGGCAAGGAACTGAAGCTTTCTTT
TRBJ1-1 | - | TRBV25-1 | - | CASSDGKRQGFMNTEAFF | TGTGCCAGCAGTGACGGAAAGCGGCAGGGGTTTATGAACACTGAAGCTTTCTTT
TRBJ2-3 | TRBD1 | TRBV2 | many | CASSKDRASTDTQYF | TGTGCCAGCAGTAAGGACAGGGCGAGCACAGATACGCAGTATTTT
TRBJ1-1 | TRBD1 | TRBV15 | - | CATRYGTGGARTEAFF | TGTGCCACCAGGTATGGGACAGGGGGCGCAAGAACTGAAGCTTTCTTT
TRBJ1-1 | TRBD1 | TRBV2 | - | CASKRTGGVPEAFF | TGTGCCAGCAAGAGGACAGGGGGCGTCCCTGAAGCTTTCTTT